This T cell receptor beta chain was sequenced for a study of blood T cells in healthy people across ages. Every donor contributed about 10 milliliters of peripheral blood by blood draw. This clonotype was detected a few times. A sample-barcoded 5' primer and a J-beta primer mix were used in a second PCR of roughly 7 to 12 cycles. Unique molecular identifiers of 12 random nucleotides labeled each cDNA. There were at least 3 million CDR3-containing paired-end reads obtained from each sample. Via MiXCR, TCRdb re-called the 5' RACE reads, giving one row per CDR3 protein. Seen here are more than 1,400,000 distinct CDR3 sequences, 35% to 45% observed once, and the top ten hold less than 8%. The specimen sequenced was blood. This clonotype originated in a young woman in good health.

In nucleotides, the CDR3 is TGTGCCAGCAGGTATACCGGGACTAGCGGGAGGGCGTCCAATGAGCAGTTCTTC. Its protein product is CASRYTGTSGRASNEQFF. This chain links TRBV7-2 with TRBJ2-1; 16 bases map to TRBD2. Germline V lookup: CDR1 SGHTA, CDR2 FQGNSA. The CDR3 has 18 amino acids. The V gene end was trimmed by 6 bases and the J gene end by 6 bases; junction bases not matched to a gene: 11. Full variable domain (remainder filled in from reference TRBV7-2 and TRBJ2-1): GAGVSQSPSNKVTEKGKDVELRCDPISGHTALYWYRQSLGQGLEFLIYFQGNSAPDKSGLPSDRFSAERTGGSVSTLTIQRTQQEDSAVYLCASRYTGTSGRASNEQFFGPGTRLTVL.